Sequencing of this T cell receptor (beta chain) was carried out in a study of cytomegalovirus exposure and HLA in healthy donors. PCR used 60 Vbeta primers and 13 Jbeta primers. Here immunoSEQ multiplex PCR was the method, and the copy in TCRdb shows in-frame clones only, minus some. The profile shows around 160,000 clones, roughly 80% of them singletons. V lost 5 bases and J 7 bases, leaving 21 bases between the germline ends. CDR3 size: 16 residues. Germline V gene sequence: CDR1 SGHTA, CDR2 FQGTGA. The rearrangement uses TRBV7-3 and TRBJ1-5; TRBD1 might be the D (5 bases). This TCR derives from a man between 40 and 49 years old in good health and CMV-seropositive. What was sequenced was PBMCs. The CDR3 reads CASSRQGTPGVQPQHF. CDR3 bases: TGTGCCAGCAGCCGCCAGGGCACGCCTGGAGTGCAGCCCCAGCATTTT.